The clone carrying this T cell receptor beta chain was seen a handful of times. The antigen is undetermined. The same CDR3 arises from other DNA sequences in this sample as well. The data belong to a study of graft-versus-host responses after intestinal transplantation. Study-wide context: Among the recipients, transplants were multivisceral, liver-intestinal, or isolated intestinal. Every recipient had anti-thymocyte globulin induction and approximately three years of tacrolimus plus steroids.

Points from the study as a whole: Early HvG declines after transplant were associated with peak circulating GvH clone levels. The authors found GvH clones in recipient marrow, some appearing first in ileum or blood.

Measured with immunoSEQ multiplex PCR; TCRdb has only the in-frame clones, and not every one. In the table there are under 150,000 clones, just over 90% of which are singletons. Germline lookup yields CDR1 WNHNN and CDR2 SYGVQD (reference sequence). The CDR3 runs to 13 residues. The V end was cut by 0 bases, the J end by 6 bases, with 9 bases between. The chain employs TRBV10-1 and TRBJ2-7, with D perhaps being TRBD1 or TRBD2 (6 bases each). The TCR was taken from a human donor who received an intestinal transplant. The specimen was unstimulated CD4+ T cells sorted from spleen or lymph node cells, collected before intestinal transplant. The CDR3 DNA is TGCGCCAGCAGTGAGTCGGGGGGCAGCGAGCAGTACTTC. Protein sequence: CASSESGGSEQYF.